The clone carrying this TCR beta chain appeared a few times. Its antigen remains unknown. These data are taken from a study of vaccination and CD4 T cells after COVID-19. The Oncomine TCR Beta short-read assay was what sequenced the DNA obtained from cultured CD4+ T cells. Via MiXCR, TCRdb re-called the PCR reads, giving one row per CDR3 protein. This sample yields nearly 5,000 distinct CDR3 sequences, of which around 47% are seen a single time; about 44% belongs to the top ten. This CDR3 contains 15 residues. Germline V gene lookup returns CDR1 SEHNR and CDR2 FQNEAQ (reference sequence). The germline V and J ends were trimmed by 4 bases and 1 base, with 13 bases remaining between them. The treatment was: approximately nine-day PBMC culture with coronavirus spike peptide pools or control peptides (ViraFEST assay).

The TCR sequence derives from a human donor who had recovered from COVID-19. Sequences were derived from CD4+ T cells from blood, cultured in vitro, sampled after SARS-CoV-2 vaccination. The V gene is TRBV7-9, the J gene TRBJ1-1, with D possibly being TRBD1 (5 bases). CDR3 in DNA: TGTGCCAGCAGCTCTGCGCAGGGAACGAACACTGAAGCTTTCTTT. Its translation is CASSSAQGTNTEAFF.